This T cell receptor beta chain was identified during a study of cytomegalovirus exposure and HLA in healthy donors (TCRdb year 2017). Turning to the overall study: A later analysis indicated that the 90 to 150 validation repertoires were generated on the platform also employed for the 720 or so repertoires of the first cohort. The study aimed to test whether signatures of past pathogen exposure could be identified by cataloging public T cell receptors. Besides the first cohort of roughly 640 subjects, a separate validation cohort made up of around 120 different subjects was used. To predict cytomegalovirus infection status, the study brought together high-throughput TCR immunosequencing, statistical association of individual TCRs with disease status, and machine learning.

As concerns this clone: Its antigen is unknown. No base quality values were provided; no much bigger clone lies one nucleotide off.

The donors were included in the validation cohort of around 120 subjects, a group kept apart from the roughly 700-subject first cohort. Here is what the overall study found, with its caveats: A later analysis found that TCRs clustered in the first cohort also tended to co-occur in the roughly 120 validation repertoires, with approximately 95% of cluster scores above 0. A few of the identified cytomegalovirus-associated TCR beta chains were confirmed in vitro to be specific for cytomegalovirus antigens. All 120 or so repertoires were used to score co-occurrence in the validation cohort in a later analysis, because that analysis had no HLA typing for the cohort. According to the authors, the approach could potentially be generalized to other disease states and immunological phenotypes. The study listed 170 or so TCR beta chains as associated with cytomegalovirus. Cytomegalovirus status was reported to be diagnosed by the classifier with high specificity and sensitivity in both the original and validation cohorts. Most TCR sequences were observed very rarely across donors, whereas some public TCRs were present in many individuals.

The library came from the immunoSEQ multiplex PCR assay. Per the source publication's procedure: A statistical classification framework was built for diagnosing cytomegalovirus status from the catalog of TCR beta chain sequences. Sourced from immuneACCESS, this table was stored by TCRdb with only in-frame sequences that have V and J called. A share of the clones is absent; for the studies checked, an unresolved V gene accounts for under half, and the remainder has no known explanation. V, J and clone size are those of that table, while D and trimming were read from the DNA. This sample lists under 400,000 clones; around 86% were detected once. The ten largest account for 0.65% to 0.95% of the sample. The TCR comes from a woman in her late teens or twenties in good health and CMV-seronegative. The sequencing sample was made of PBMCs.

The DNA reads as follows: TGTGCCAGCAGCCCTGGGACTGTAGGGGAGACCCAGTACTTC. Its product reads: CASSPGTVGETQYF. The chain couples TRBV28 to TRBJ2-5, and TRBD2 may be the D gene, going by 6 matching bases. V was cut back by 6 bases and J by 5 bases, leaving a gap of 16 bases between them. CDR1 MDHEN and CDR2 SYDVKM are derived from the germline V gene. The cysteine opens and the phenylalanine closes a CDR3 of 14 amino acids. Only CDR3 DNA remains: 42 bases, in frame from the first base.